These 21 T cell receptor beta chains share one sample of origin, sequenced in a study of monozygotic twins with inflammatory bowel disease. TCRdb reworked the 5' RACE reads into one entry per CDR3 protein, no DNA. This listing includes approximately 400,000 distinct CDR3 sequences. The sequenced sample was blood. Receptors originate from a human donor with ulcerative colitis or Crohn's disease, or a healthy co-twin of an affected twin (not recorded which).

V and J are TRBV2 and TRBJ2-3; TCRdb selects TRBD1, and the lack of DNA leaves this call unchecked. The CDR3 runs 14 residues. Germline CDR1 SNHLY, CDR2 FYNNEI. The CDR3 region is CASRGQRITDTQYF.

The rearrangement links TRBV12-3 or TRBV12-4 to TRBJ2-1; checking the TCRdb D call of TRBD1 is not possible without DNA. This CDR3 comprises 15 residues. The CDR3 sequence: CASSFGGGIRNEQFF.

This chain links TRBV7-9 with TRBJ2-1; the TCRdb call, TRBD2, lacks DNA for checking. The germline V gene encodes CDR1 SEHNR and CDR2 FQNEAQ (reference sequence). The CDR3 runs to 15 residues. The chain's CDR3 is CASTLPGLPYNEQFF.

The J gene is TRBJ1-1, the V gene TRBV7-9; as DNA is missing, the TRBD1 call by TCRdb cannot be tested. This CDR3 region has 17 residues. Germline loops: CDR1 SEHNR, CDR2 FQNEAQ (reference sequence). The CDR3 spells CASSPSPQGRMNTEAFF. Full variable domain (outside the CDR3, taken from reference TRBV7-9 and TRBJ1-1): DTGVSQNPRHKITKRGQNVTFRCDPISEHNRLYWYRQTLGQGPEFLTYFQNEAQLEKSRLLSDRFSAERPKGSFSTLEIQRTEQGDSAMYLCASSPSPQGRMNTEAFFGQGTRLTVV.

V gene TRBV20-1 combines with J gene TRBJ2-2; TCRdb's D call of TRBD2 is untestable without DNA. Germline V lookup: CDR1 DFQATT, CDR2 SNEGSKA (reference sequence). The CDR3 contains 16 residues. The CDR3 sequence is CSARSRLAASTGELFF.

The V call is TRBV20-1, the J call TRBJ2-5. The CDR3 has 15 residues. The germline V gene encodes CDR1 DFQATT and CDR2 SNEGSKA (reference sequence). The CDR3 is CSARDPVGFAWTQYF.

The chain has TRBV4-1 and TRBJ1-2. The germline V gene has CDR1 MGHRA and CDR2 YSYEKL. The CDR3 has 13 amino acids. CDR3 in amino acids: CASSRIRDYGYTF.

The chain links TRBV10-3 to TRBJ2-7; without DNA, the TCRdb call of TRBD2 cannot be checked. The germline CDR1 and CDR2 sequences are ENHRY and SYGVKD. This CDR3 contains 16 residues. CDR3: CAISSGLSTGAFEQYF.

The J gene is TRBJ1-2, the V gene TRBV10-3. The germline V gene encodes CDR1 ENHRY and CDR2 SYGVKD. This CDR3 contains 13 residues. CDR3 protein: CAISARGGLSYTF.

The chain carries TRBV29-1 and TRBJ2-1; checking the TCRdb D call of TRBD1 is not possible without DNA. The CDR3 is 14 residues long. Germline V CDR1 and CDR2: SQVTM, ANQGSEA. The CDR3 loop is CSVGGSGFNNEQFF.

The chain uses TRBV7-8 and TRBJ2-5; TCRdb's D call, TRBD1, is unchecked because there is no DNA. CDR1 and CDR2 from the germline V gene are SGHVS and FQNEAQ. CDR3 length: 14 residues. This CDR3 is CASTLGGAEETQYF. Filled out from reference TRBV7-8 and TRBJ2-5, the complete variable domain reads GAGVSQSPRYKVAKRGQDVALRCDPISGHVSLFWYQQALGQGPEFLTYFQNEAQLDKSGLPSDRFFAERPEGSVSTLKIQRTQQEDSAVYLCASTLGGAEETQYFGPGTRLLVL.

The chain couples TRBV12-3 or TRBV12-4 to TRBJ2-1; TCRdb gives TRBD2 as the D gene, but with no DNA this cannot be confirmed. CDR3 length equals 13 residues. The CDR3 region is CASDSGGATEQFF.

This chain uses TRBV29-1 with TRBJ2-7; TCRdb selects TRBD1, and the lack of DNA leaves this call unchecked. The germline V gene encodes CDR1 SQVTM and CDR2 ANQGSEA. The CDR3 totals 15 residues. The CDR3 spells CSVEGGGQGAYEQYF.

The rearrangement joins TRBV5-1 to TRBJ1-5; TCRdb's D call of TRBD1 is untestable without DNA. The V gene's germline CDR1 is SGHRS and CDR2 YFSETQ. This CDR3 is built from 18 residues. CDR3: CASSLGGPFDRGDQPQHF.

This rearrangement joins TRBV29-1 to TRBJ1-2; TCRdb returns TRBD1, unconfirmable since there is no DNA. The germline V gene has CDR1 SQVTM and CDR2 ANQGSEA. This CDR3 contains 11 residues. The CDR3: CSVLSGDGYTF.

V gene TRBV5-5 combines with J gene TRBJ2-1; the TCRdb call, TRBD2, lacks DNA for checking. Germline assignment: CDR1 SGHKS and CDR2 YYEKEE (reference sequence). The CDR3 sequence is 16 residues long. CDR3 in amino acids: CASSLASLAGSVGQFF. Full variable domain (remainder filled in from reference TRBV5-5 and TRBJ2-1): DAGVTQSPTHLIKTRGQQVTLRCSPISGHKSVSWYQQVLGQGPQFIFQYYEKEERGRGNFPDRFSARQFPNYSSELNVNALLLGDSALYLCASSLASLAGSVGQFFGPGTRLTVL.

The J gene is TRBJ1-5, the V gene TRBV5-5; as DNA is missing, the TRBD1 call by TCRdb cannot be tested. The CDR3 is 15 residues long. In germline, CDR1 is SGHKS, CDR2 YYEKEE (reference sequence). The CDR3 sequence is CASSGGQGQTQPQHF.

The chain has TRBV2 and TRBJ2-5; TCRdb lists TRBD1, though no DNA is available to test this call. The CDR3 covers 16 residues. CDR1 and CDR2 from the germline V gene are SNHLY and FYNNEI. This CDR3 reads CASSEATDRASETQYF.

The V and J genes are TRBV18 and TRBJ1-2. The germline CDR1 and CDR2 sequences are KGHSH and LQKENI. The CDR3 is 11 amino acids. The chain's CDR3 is CASSPKDGYTF.

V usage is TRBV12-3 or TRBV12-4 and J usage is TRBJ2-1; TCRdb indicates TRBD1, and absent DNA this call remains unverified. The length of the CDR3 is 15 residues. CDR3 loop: CASSIEAGGFTEQFF.

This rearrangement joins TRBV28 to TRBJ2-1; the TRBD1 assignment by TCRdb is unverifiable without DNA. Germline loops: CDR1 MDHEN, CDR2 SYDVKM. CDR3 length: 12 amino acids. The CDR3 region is CASTQGDNEQFF.